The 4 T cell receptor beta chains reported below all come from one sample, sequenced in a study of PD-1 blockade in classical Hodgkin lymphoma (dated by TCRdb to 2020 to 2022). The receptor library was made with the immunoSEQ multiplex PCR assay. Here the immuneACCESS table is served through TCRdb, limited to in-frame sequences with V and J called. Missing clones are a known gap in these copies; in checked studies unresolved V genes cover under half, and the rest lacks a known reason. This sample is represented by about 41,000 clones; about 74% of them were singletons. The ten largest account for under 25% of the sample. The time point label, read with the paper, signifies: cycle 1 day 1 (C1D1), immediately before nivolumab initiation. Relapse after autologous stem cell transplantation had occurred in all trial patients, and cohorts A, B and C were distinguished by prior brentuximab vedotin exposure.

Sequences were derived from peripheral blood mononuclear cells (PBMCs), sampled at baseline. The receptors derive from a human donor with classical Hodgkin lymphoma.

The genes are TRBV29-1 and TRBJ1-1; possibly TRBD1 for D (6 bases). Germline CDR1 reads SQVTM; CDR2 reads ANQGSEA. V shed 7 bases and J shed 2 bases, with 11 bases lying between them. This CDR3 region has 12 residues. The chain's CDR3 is CSARTANTEAFF. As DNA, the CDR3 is TGCAGCGCCCGGACAGCAAACACTGAAGCTTTCTTT. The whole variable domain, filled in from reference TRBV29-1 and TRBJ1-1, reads SAVISQKPSRDICQRGTSLTIQCQVDSQVTMMFWYRQQPGQSLTLIATANQGSEATYESGFVIDKFPISRPNLTFSTLTVSNMSPEDSSIYLCSARTANTEAFFGQGTRLTVV.

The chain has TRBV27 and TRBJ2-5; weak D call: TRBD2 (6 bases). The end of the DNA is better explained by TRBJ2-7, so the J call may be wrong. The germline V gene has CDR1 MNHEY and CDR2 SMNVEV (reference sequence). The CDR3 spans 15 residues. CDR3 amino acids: CASSLRLGGDHEQYF. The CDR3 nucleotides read TGTGCCAGCAGTTTACGCTTAGGAGGGGACCACGAGCAGTACTTC.

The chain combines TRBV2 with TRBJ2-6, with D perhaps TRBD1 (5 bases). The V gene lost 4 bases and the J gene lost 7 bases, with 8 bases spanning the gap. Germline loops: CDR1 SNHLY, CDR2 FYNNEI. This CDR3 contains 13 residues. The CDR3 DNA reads TGTGCCAGCAGTGGGGGCCTCGCCAACGTCCTGACTTTC. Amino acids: CASSGGLANVLTF.

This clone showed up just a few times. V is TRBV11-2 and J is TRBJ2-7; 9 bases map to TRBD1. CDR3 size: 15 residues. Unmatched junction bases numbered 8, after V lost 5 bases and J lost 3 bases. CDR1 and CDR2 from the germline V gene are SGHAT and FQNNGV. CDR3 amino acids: CASSPRVTGGYEQYF. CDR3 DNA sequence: TGTGCCAGCAGCCCACGGGTGACAGGGGGCTACGAGCAGTACTTC.